This T cell receptor (beta chain) originates from a study of shared clonotypes between healthy human individuals. The repertoire was sequenced with immunoSEQ multiplex PCR; TCRdb's copy has only in-frame clones and lacks some. The repertoire holds roughly 500,000 clones, with about 84% as singletons. Germline CDR1 is MNHEY and CDR2 is SMNVEV (reference sequence). The CDR3 totals 16 residues. V lost 4 bases, J lost 5 bases, and 10 bases stayed unmatched. The TCR sequence derives from a woman between 40 and 55 years old in good health. Some clones in this sample may be carry-over from other donors' samples. Source material: PBMCs. The V call is TRBV27, the J call TRBJ2-3; 9 bases align to TRBD2. CDR3 loop: CASSYFSGSEVDTQYF. CDR3 in DNA: TGTGCCAGCAGTTATTTTAGCGGGAGTGAAGTAGATACGCAGTATTTT.